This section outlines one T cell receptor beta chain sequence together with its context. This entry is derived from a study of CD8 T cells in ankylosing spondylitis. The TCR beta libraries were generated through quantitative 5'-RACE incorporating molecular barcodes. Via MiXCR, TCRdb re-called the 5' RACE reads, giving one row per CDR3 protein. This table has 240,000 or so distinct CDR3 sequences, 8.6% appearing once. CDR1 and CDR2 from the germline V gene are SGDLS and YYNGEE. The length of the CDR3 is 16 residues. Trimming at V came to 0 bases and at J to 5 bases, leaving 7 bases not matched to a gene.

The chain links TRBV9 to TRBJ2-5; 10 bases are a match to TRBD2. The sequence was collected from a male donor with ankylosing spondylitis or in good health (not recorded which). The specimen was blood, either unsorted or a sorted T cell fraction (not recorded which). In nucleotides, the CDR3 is TGTGCCAGCAGCGTAGATGCTAGCGGGGGCCTGGAGACCCAGTACTTC. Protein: CASSVDASGGLETQYF.